These 25 T cell receptor beta chains came from one sample sequenced in a study of CD8 T cells in ankylosing spondylitis. A single record per CDR3 protein comes from TCRdb applying MiXCR to the 5' RACE reads. The profile covers 250,000 to 350,000 distinct CDR3 sequences, with 20% appearing a single time and about 8% taken by the ten largest. Sequenced material: blood, either unsorted or a sorted T cell fraction (not recorded which). Receptors originate from a male donor with ankylosing spondylitis or in good health (not recorded which).

The chain employs TRBV15 and TRBJ2-5, with TRBD2 identical over 11 bases. The germline CDR1 and CDR2 sequences are LNHNV and YYDKDF (reference sequence). The CDR3 runs 16 residues. V shed 5 bases, J shed 0 bases, and the junction held 5 bases outside the gene matches. CDR3 bases: TGTGCCACCAGCTTCGGACTAGCGGGTTACCAAGAGACCCAGTACTTC. It is translated as CATSFGLAGYQETQYF. Full variable domain (remainder filled in from reference TRBV15 and TRBJ2-5): DAMVIQNPRYQVTQFGKPVTLSCSQTLNHNVMYWYQQKSSQAPKLLFHYYDKDFNNEADTPDNFQSRRPNTSFCFLDIRSPGLGDTAMYLCATSFGLAGYQETQYFGPGTRLLVL.

This clonotype was recorded a few times. The V and J genes are TRBV10-3 and TRBJ2-1; 10 bases line up with TRBD2. The V gene end was trimmed by 6 bases and the J gene end by 1 base; junction bases not matched to a gene: 9. CDR1 is ENHRY, CDR2 SYGVKD, per germline. CDR3 size: 17 residues. In DNA, the CDR3 is TGTGCCATCAGAATAGCGGGAGGAAGGGGTTCCTACAATGAGCAGTTCTTC. Protein product: CAIRIAGGRGSYNEQFF.

The genes are TRBV9 and TRBJ2-3; a possible D gene is TRBD2 (5 bases). Germline V gives CDR1 SGDLS, CDR2 YYNGEE. V lost 10 bases, J lost 7 bases, and 19 bases lay in between. The CDR3 totals 13 residues. CDR3 sequence: CALRAGHLYTQYF. CDR3 DNA: TGTGCCTTACGGGCGGGTCACTTATATACGCAGTATTTT.

The chain links TRBV12-3 or TRBV12-4 to TRBJ2-1; D unclear. V lost 4 bases to trimming and J lost 0 bases, with 16 bases between them. The CDR3 loop spans 17 amino acids. This CDR3 reads CASSWGPGQSSYNEQFF. In nucleotides, the CDR3 is TGTGCCAGCAGTTGGGGTCCAGGCCAGAGCTCCTACAATGAGCAGTTCTTC.

CDR3 DNA sequence: TGTGCCAGCAGCAAAGCCGGGACAGTGGGATCCGGGGAGCTGTTTTTT. It specifies CASSKAGTVGSGELFF. This chain links TRBV7-9 with TRBJ2-2, with TRBD1 matching 7 bases. Germline values: CDR1 SEHNR, CDR2 FQNEAQ (reference sequence). The J segment lost 6 bases and the V segment lost 5 bases, leaving 12 bases of the junction unmatched. The length of the CDR3 is 16 residues.

V usage is TRBV21-1 and J usage is TRBJ2-5; TRBD2 was called by the table and not checked on the DNA. TRBV21-1 is listed as a pseudogene. This CDR3 has 16 amino acids. The CDR3: CASSKARAGIQETQYF. The CDR3 region has the DNA TGTGCCAGCAGCAAAGCGAGGGCGGGAATACAAGAGACCCAGTACTTC.

The sample holds many counts of this clonotype. The chain carries TRBV3-1 and TRBJ1-4, with D unclear. Germline CDR1 is LGHDT and CDR2 is YNNKEL (reference sequence). The CDR3 totals 13 residues. V lost 2 bases and J lost 8, with 9 bases in between. The CDR3 DNA is TGTGCCAGCAGCCAATACTCTGGGGAAAAACTGTTTTTT. It encodes CASSQYSGEKLFF.

This clonotype was picked up a small number of times. The chain links TRBV28 to TRBJ1-6; 8 positions match TRBD1. This CDR3 comprises 15 residues. Trimming took 4 bases from V and 8 from J; bases not matched to a gene: 7. Germline values: CDR1 MDHEN, CDR2 SYDVKM. The CDR3 DNA sequence: TGTGCCAGCAGTTCCCGGGACAGGACATATTCACCCCTCCACTTT. This translates into CASSSRDRTYSPLHF.

This chain connects TRBV25-1 to TRBJ2-3; the D call may be TRBD1 or TRBD2 (5 bases each). Trimming took off 8 bases at V and 2 bases at J, with 11 bases between the two ends. CDR1 and CDR2 (germline): MGHDK, SYGVNS. The CDR3 loop spans 13 amino acids. The CDR3 protein is CASRGRATDTQYF. The CDR3 region has the DNA TGTGCCAGCCGGGGCAGGGCCACAGATACGCAGTATTTT. The entire variable domain, with the rest obtained from reference TRBV25-1 and TRBJ2-3, is as follows: EADIYQTPRYLVIGTGKKITLECSQTMGHDKMYWYQQDPGMELHLIHYSYGVNSTEKGDLSSESTVSRIRTEHFPLTLESARPSHTSQYLCASRGRATDTQYFGPGTRLTVL.

The V and J genes are TRBV29-1 and TRBJ2-3, with a tentative D call TRBD1 (5 bases). Trimming shortened V by 7 bases and J by 6 bases, and 14 bases separated the two germline ends. CDR3 length equals 12 residues. CDR1 is SQVTM, CDR2 ANQGSEA, per germline. Here the CDR3 reads CSARTPIDTQYF. In nucleotides, the CDR3 is TGCAGCGCCCGGACACCCATTGATACGCAGTATTTT.

This rearrangement joins TRBV7-2 to TRBJ2-1; D remains unclear. The CDR3 loop spans 13 amino acids. Germline loops: CDR1 SGHTA, CDR2 FQGNSA. Trimming cost V 0 bases and J 10 bases, with 10 bases left between them. The CDR3 spells CASSLAALGEQFF. In DNA form, the CDR3 reads TGTGCCAGCAGCTTAGCGGCCTTAGGGGAGCAGTTCTTC.

This chain uses TRBV9 with TRBJ2-3; D might be TRBD1 (6 bases). The V gene lost 0 bases and the J gene lost 1 base, with 9 bases spanning the gap. The length of the CDR3 is 15 residues. Germline V lookup: CDR1 SGDLS, CDR2 YYNGEE. The CDR3 sequence is CASSVEQGGTDTQYF. The CDR3 DNA follows: TGTGCCAGCAGCGTAGAACAGGGCGGCACAGATACGCAGTATTTT. Full variable domain (rest looked up from reference TRBV9 and TRBJ2-3): DSGVTQTPKHLITATGQRVTLRCSPRSGDLSVYWYQQSLDQGLQFLIQYYNGEERAKGNILERFSAQQFPDLHSELNLSSLELGDSALYFCASSVEQGGTDTQYFGPGTRLTVL.

This clonotype was counted a few times. This chain uses TRBV29-1 with TRBJ1-5; D not resolved. The CDR3 runs 12 residues. Trimming cost V 2 bases and J 2 bases, with 4 bases left between them. CDR1 is SQVTM, CDR2 ANQGSEA, per germline. The CDR3 protein is CSVESGNQPQHF. The CDR3 coding sequence is TGCAGCGTTGAATCCGGCAATCAGCCCCAGCATTTT. Full variable domain (rest looked up from reference TRBV29-1 and TRBJ1-5): SAVISQKPSRDICQRGTSLTIQCQVDSQVTMMFWYRQQPGQSLTLIATANQGSEATYESGFVIDKFPISRPNLTFSTLTVSNMSPEDSSIYLCSVESGNQPQHFGDGTRLSIL.

This clonotype was seen a few times. The chain carries TRBV7-4 and TRBJ1-2; 7 bases are a match to TRBD1. V shed 0 bases and J 5 bases; nucleotides not matched to a gene: 6. The CDR3 runs to 15 residues. The V gene's germline CDR1 is SGHVT and CDR2 SQSDAQ. The CDR3 region has the DNA TGTGCCAGCAGCTTAGCGGGGACAGTCACTTATGGCTACACCTTC. Translation: CASSLAGTVTYGYTF.

The rearrangement uses TRBV7-9 and TRBJ1-6; D possibly corresponds to TRBD1 (5 bases). The CDR3 loop spans 15 amino acids. V was shortened by 1 base and J by 7 bases, with 11 bases between the two germline ends. Germline assignment: CDR1 SEHNR and CDR2 FQNEAQ (reference sequence). CDR3 protein: CASSLVGGGNSPLHF. In DNA, the CDR3 is TGTGCCAGCAGCTTAGTAGGCGGGGGGAATTCACCCCTCCACTTT.

This clonotype was observed a handful of times. In nucleotides, the CDR3 is TGCGCCAGCAGCATTGGGACAGGGGTTGGCACAGATACGCAGTATTTT. Protein product: CASSIGTGVGTDTQYF. The V and J genes are TRBV5-1 and TRBJ2-3, with 10 bases identical to TRBD1. Germline V gene lookup returns CDR1 SGHRS and CDR2 YFSETQ. CDR3 length equals 16 residues. Germline trimming cut 4 bases from V and 1 base from J; bases unmatched to any gene: 6.

This clonotype was detected only a few times. CDR3 in amino acids: CAISESPGRANEQFF. CDR3 coding DNA: TGTGCCATCAGTGAGTCTCCAGGGAGAGCCAATGAGCAGTTCTTC. V usage is TRBV10-3 and J usage is TRBJ2-1; either TRBD1 or TRBD2 may fit D (5 bases each). CDR3 length: 15 amino acids. Per the germline V gene, CDR1 is ENHRY and CDR2 is SYGVKD. Between the trimmed V and J ends, which lost 0 bases and 6 bases, there was a span of 12 bases.

This clonotype has more than one count but fewer than ten. V usage is TRBV2 and J usage is TRBJ1-1; D possibly corresponds to TRBD1 (5 bases). CDR1 and CDR2 (germline): SNHLY, FYNNEI. V dropped 7 bases and J dropped 1 base, with 13 bases sitting between them. The CDR3 runs to 14 residues. As DNA, the CDR3 is TGTGCCAGCATTCTGGGGACCGAGAACACTGAAGCTTTCTTT. Its translation: CASILGTENTEAFF.

The sample holds a few counts of this clonotype. The chain is built from TRBV24-1 and TRBJ2-2, with D maybe TRBD2 (6 bases). The CDR3 covers 16 residues. Deletions cut 6 bases from V and 1 base from J, with 14 bases between. Germline V gene sequence: CDR1 KGHDR, CDR2 SFDVKD. The CDR3 is CATSRIGTQNTGELFF. As DNA, the CDR3 is TGTGCCACCAGTCGAATCGGGACTCAGAACACCGGGGAGCTGTTTTTT.

This clonotype was recorded a few times. The chain couples TRBV20-1 to TRBJ1-5; tentatively, D is TRBD1 (5 bases). The CDR3 is 15 amino acids. The V gene's germline CDR1 is DFQATT and CDR2 SNEGSKA (reference sequence). The V gene lost 5 bases and the J gene lost 2 bases, with 16 bases spanning the gap. CDR3 in DNA: TGCAGTGCTGGGTTGGGTTCCAGGGGCAATCAGCCCCAGCATTTT. Protein: CSAGLGSRGNQPQHF.

In this sample, this clonotype turned up a few times. The chain recombines TRBV5-1 with TRBJ2-3, with D hard to call. The germline CDR1 and CDR2 sequences are SGHRS and YFSETQ. V was trimmed by 0 bases and J by 3 bases, leaving 14 bases between them. The CDR3 has 16 amino acids. CDR3 coding DNA: TGCGCCAGCAGCTTGGAAATCGGCCAGCCAACAGATACGCAGTATTTT. Its translation: CASSLEIGQPTDTQYF. The full variable domain, rest sourced from reference TRBV5-1 and TRBJ2-3, is KAGVTQTPRYLIKTRGQQVTLSCSPISGHRSVSWYQQTPGQGLQFLFEYFSETQRNKGNFPGRFSGRQFSNSRSEMNVSTLELGDSALYLCASSLEIGQPTDTQYFGPGTRLTVL.

The CDR3 loop is CASSPGGGSTDTQYF. CDR3 bases: TGCGCCAGCAGCCCAGGGGGAGGTAGCACAGATACGCAGTATTTT. The gene calls are TRBV5-1 and TRBJ2-3; D possibly corresponds to TRBD1 (7 bases). From germline, CDR1 is SGHRS and CDR2 YFSETQ. CDR3 length: 15 residues. Trimming left V 4 bases short and J 0 bases short, with 12 bases between.

This clonotype appeared a few times. CDR3 residues: CASSPRETGEGYTF. The CDR3 region has the DNA TGTGCCAGCAGCCCCCGGGAGACAGGGGAGGGCTACACCTTC. The chain joins TRBV12-3 or TRBV12-4 to TRBJ1-2, with 8 bases aligning to TRBD1. The CDR3 covers 14 residues. V shed 6 bases and J 8 bases; nucleotides not matched to a gene: 11.

V is TRBV5-5 and J is TRBJ1-5; 9 bases are a match to TRBD1. Trimming took 0 bases from V and 0 from J; bases not matched to a gene: 4. The CDR3 has 17 residues. Germline V gene lookup returns CDR1 SGHKS and CDR2 YYEKEE (reference sequence). In nucleotides, the CDR3 is TGTGCCAGCAGCTTGGACAGGGGGCTGTATAGCAATCAGCCCCAGCATTTT. Protein sequence: CASSLDRGLYSNQPQHF.

A few counts support this clonotype. This sequence joins TRBV5-1 and TRBJ2-2; no definite D call. In germline, CDR1 is SGHRS, CDR2 YFSETQ. CDR3 length equals 16 residues. V shed 0 bases and J shed 0 bases, with 9 bases lying between them. The CDR3 region has the DNA TGCGCCAGCAGCTTGGGTCCCCTAGCGAACACCGGGGAGCTGTTTTTT. It encodes CASSLGPLANTGELFF.